This is a list of T cell receptor beta chains from one sample in a study of blood T cell repertoires in COVID-19. The method was immunoSEQ multiplex PCR; TCRdb's version includes in-frame clones alone and lacks a portion of them. Among about 210,000 clones listed, 70% to 85% were seen once. Sequenced material: peripheral blood. The receptor set was obtained from a woman aged 80 or over with COVID-19, enrolled during active disease. The CDR3 runs from the conserved cysteine through the conserved F or W. The order of the fields is V gene, CDR3 protein.

V gene: TRBV2; CDR3 protein: CASSERQGSLGYTF
V gene: TRBV15; CDR3 protein: CATSRVTGYGYTF
V gene: TRBV24-1; CDR3 protein: CATSDPLPAGTGGRPQETQYF
V gene: TRBV6-1; CDR3 protein: CASSEWDSMYIQYF
V gene: TRBV2; CDR3 protein: CASKDDRSYNSPLHF
V gene: TRBV5-1; CDR3 protein: CASSLGSGSLETQYF
V gene: TRBV6-5; CDR3 protein: CASSPQGGTGELFF
V gene: TRBV7-9; CDR3 protein: CASSLRVFNEQFF
V gene: TRBV19; CDR3 protein: CASSRSRGYEQYF
V gene: TRBV29-1; CDR3 protein: CSVEDGRRSLMGTQYF
V gene: TRBV3-1/TRBV3-2; CDR3 protein: CASSPRWGGDTIYF
V gene: TRBV12-3/TRBV12-4; CDR3 protein: CASSLTGTEQYF
V gene: TRBV18; CDR3 protein: CASSPGANYGYTF
V gene: TRBV6-5; CDR3 protein: CASTRGGTGNRGYTF
V gene: TRBV10-3; CDR3 protein: CAISVPTSGGGNEQFF
V gene: TRBV28; CDR3 protein: CASREKGNTIYF
V gene: TRBV10-3; CDR3 protein: CATGVRQGGNTGELFF
V gene: TRBV5-1; CDR3 protein: CASSLGTGSETQYF
V gene: TRBV3-1/TRBV3-2; CDR3 protein: CASSQVEGSGTFF
V gene: TRBV5-6; CDR3 protein: CASSATGGLLNEQFF
V gene: TRBV19; CDR3 protein: CATHYSGVGNNSPLHF
V gene: TRBV20-1; CDR3 protein: CSAGGPGTQYF
V gene: TRBV5-1; CDR3 protein: CASTPDGSGNTIYF
V gene: TRBV3-1/TRBV3-2; CDR3 protein: CASSQLAGSRDTQYF
V gene: TRBV12-3/TRBV12-4; CDR3 protein: CASSDRVAGELFF
V gene: TRBV5-1; CDR3 protein: CASSAGSNNYGYTF
V gene: TRBV29-1; CDR3 protein: CSAIGTNYGYTF
V gene: TRBV11-2; CDR3 protein: CASSSPRDREWWGYGYTF
V gene: TRBV21-1; CDR3 protein: CASSIRQPQHF
V gene: TRBV6-5; CDR3 protein: CASTPDRVRGETQYF
V gene: TRBV2; CDR3 protein: CASSGDRNGYTF
V gene: TRBV19; CDR3 protein: CASSQQGQETQYF
V gene: TRBV3-1/TRBV3-2; CDR3 protein: CASSQGRSGHQPQHF
V gene: TRBV6-2/TRBV6-3; CDR3 protein: CASSHRDSVTYEQYF
V gene: TRBV25-1; CDR3 protein: CASSGFGGSSYEQYF
V gene: TRBV4-1; CDR3 protein: CASRTTRGGARFDEKLFF
V gene: TRBV5-4; CDR3 protein: CASSFSGGVGYTF
V gene: TRBV5-1; CDR3 protein: CASSTRTGEAYEQYF
V gene: TRBV5-5; CDR3 protein: CASSPRTATNEKLFF
V gene: TRBV6-6; CDR3 protein: CASSYSTGETDTQYF
V gene: TRBV11-2; CDR3 protein: CASSLGRDTEAFF
V gene: TRBV9; CDR3 protein: CASSPSGASYNEQFF
V gene: TRBV18; CDR3 protein: CASSPQGNGNQPQHF
V gene: TRBV5-5; CDR3 protein: CASSLRLAGGSGLNF
V gene: TRBV28; CDR3 protein: CASSTAGRPPYEQYF
V gene: TRBV7-8; CDR3 protein: CASSLGGTGYQPQHF
V gene: TRBV7-6; CDR3 protein: CASSTGGKETQYF
V gene: TRBV7-3; CDR3 protein: CAISGGLNYGYTF
V gene: TRBV7-2; CDR3 protein: CASSFWTGLLGGNTIYF
V gene: TRBV6-5; CDR3 protein: CASGLAGVGTDTQYF
V gene: TRBV12-3/TRBV12-4; CDR3 protein: CASSENRDQPQHF